The 10 T cell receptor beta chains below were found in one sample sequenced in a study of shared clonotypes between healthy human individuals. The naive CD8 fraction comprised CD45RO-negative cells positively selected for CCR7 and excluded terminally differentiated effector memory CD45RA+ cells. Repertoires were generated with immunoSEQ multiplex PCR, while TCRdb's copy carries only in-frame clones and drops some. The sample consists of about 2.2 million clones, roughly 91% of them appearing once. The sequencing input was naive CD8+ T cells from PBMCs. These receptors all stem from a man aged 18 to 30 in good health. Some clones in this sample may be carry-over from other donors' samples.

V is TRBV4-1 and J is TRBJ1-5; TRBD1 might be the D (5 bases). V was cut by 4 bases and J by 4 bases, with 14 bases left in between. Germline CDR1 reads MGHRA; CDR2 reads YSYEKL. This CDR3 region has 15 residues. DNA for the CDR3: TGCGCCAGCAGCCCCGCCGCGGGGCTTAATCAGCCCCAGCATTTT. This encodes CASSPAAGLNQPQHF.

The chain is built from TRBV27 and TRBJ2-1; 7 bases agree with TRBD2. V lost 7 bases to trimming and J lost 5 bases; unmatched junction nucleotides: 5. The CDR3 has 13 residues. Germline loops: CDR1 MNHEY, CDR2 SMNVEV (reference sequence). The DNA of the CDR3 is TGTGCCAGCAAGACTAGCTTGAACAATGAGCAGTTCTTC. As protein: CASKTSLNNEQFF.

CDR3 nucleotides: TGTGCCAGCAGCTTGAAGGGAATGCCGGGGACTCCTATGGAGACCCAGTACTTC. It encodes CASSLKGMPGTPMETQYF. The chain is built from TRBV7-9 and TRBJ2-5, with a weak D call TRBD2 (6 bases). The CDR3 length is 18 residues. V was pared by 3 bases and J by 5 bases, with 25 bases between. Per germline, CDR1 SEHNR and CDR2 FQNEAQ (reference sequence).

The chain joins TRBV19 to TRBJ2-7, with D perhaps TRBD2 (6 bases). There are 15 residues in the CDR3. Germline V CDR1 and CDR2: LNHDA, SQIVND (reference sequence). V was cut by 3 bases and J by 4 bases, with 16 bases left in between. The CDR3, as DNA: TGTGCCAGTAGTATTCCGGGAGCCGAACCTTACGAGCAGTACTTC. Translating gives CASSIPGAEPYEQYF.

The chain recombines TRBV9 with TRBJ2-2; D is possibly TRBD2 (6 bases). CDR3 length equals 12 residues. Germline CDR1 is SGDLS and CDR2 is YYNGEE. Trimming took 10 bases from V and 3 from J, leaving 10 bases between them. The CDR3 bases are TGTGCCGGGAGGTCGGACACCGGGGAGCTGTTTTTT. Its translation: CAGRSDTGELFF.

The V gene is TRBV9, the J gene TRBJ2-2; perhaps TRBD2 as D (5 bases). Germline V gene lookup returns CDR1 SGDLS and CDR2 YYNGEE. This CDR3 is 16 amino acids long. Trimming left V 4 bases short and J 3 bases short, with 16 bases between. CDR3 sequence: CASSSPGVVDTGELFF. The CDR3 coding sequence is TGTGCCAGCAGCAGCCCCGGGGTTGTCGACACCGGGGAGCTGTTTTTT.

The V gene is TRBV4-1, the J gene TRBJ1-1; D is possibly TRBD1 (6 bases). Germline lookup yields CDR1 MGHRA and CDR2 YSYEKL. The CDR3 runs to 15 residues. V was shortened by 0 bases and J by 6 bases, with 14 bases between the two germline ends. The CDR3 DNA is TGCGCCAGCAGCCAAGATAGGGGGGGCCAGCCTGAAGCTTTCTTT. Protein sequence: CASSQDRGGQPEAFF.

The chain couples TRBV19 to TRBJ1-1; no definite D call. There are 12 residues in the CDR3. CDR1 and CDR2 from the germline V gene are LNHDA and SQIVND (reference sequence). V was clipped by 6 bases and J by 7 bases, with 12 bases between them. CDR3 in amino acids: CASSHPGDEAFF. The CDR3 DNA is TGTGCCAGTAGCCACCCGGGAGATGAAGCTTTCTTT. Full variable domain (outside the CDR3, taken from reference TRBV19 and TRBJ1-1): DGGITQSPKYLFRKEGQNVTLSCEQNLNHDAMYWYRQDPGQGLRLIYYSQIVNDFQKGDIAEGYSVSREKKESFPLTVTSAQKNPTAFYLCASSHPGDEAFFGQGTRLTVV.

The chain couples TRBV27 to TRBJ1-5, with D uncertain. This CDR3 contains 16 residues. The V end lost 5 bases, the J end lost 5 bases, and 19 bases lay between the germline ends. CDR1 is MNHEY and CDR2 is SMNVEV in the germline V gene (reference sequence). In DNA form, the CDR3 reads TGTGCCAGCAGTCCAAACGTAGCTATACCCTATCAGCCCCAGCATTTT. Translation: CASSPNVAIPYQPQHF.

This chain uses TRBV4-3 with TRBJ2-7, with TRBD2 identical over 8 bases. Trimming took 1 base from V and 6 from J; bases not matched to a gene: 17. From germline, CDR1 is LGHNA and CDR2 YSLEER. The CDR3 contains 18 residues. In DNA, the CDR3 is TGCGCCAGCAGCCAAGTTCTGTCGAGCGGGAGATTTCAATCCGAGCAGTACTTC. Its translation is CASSQVLSSGRFQSEQYF.